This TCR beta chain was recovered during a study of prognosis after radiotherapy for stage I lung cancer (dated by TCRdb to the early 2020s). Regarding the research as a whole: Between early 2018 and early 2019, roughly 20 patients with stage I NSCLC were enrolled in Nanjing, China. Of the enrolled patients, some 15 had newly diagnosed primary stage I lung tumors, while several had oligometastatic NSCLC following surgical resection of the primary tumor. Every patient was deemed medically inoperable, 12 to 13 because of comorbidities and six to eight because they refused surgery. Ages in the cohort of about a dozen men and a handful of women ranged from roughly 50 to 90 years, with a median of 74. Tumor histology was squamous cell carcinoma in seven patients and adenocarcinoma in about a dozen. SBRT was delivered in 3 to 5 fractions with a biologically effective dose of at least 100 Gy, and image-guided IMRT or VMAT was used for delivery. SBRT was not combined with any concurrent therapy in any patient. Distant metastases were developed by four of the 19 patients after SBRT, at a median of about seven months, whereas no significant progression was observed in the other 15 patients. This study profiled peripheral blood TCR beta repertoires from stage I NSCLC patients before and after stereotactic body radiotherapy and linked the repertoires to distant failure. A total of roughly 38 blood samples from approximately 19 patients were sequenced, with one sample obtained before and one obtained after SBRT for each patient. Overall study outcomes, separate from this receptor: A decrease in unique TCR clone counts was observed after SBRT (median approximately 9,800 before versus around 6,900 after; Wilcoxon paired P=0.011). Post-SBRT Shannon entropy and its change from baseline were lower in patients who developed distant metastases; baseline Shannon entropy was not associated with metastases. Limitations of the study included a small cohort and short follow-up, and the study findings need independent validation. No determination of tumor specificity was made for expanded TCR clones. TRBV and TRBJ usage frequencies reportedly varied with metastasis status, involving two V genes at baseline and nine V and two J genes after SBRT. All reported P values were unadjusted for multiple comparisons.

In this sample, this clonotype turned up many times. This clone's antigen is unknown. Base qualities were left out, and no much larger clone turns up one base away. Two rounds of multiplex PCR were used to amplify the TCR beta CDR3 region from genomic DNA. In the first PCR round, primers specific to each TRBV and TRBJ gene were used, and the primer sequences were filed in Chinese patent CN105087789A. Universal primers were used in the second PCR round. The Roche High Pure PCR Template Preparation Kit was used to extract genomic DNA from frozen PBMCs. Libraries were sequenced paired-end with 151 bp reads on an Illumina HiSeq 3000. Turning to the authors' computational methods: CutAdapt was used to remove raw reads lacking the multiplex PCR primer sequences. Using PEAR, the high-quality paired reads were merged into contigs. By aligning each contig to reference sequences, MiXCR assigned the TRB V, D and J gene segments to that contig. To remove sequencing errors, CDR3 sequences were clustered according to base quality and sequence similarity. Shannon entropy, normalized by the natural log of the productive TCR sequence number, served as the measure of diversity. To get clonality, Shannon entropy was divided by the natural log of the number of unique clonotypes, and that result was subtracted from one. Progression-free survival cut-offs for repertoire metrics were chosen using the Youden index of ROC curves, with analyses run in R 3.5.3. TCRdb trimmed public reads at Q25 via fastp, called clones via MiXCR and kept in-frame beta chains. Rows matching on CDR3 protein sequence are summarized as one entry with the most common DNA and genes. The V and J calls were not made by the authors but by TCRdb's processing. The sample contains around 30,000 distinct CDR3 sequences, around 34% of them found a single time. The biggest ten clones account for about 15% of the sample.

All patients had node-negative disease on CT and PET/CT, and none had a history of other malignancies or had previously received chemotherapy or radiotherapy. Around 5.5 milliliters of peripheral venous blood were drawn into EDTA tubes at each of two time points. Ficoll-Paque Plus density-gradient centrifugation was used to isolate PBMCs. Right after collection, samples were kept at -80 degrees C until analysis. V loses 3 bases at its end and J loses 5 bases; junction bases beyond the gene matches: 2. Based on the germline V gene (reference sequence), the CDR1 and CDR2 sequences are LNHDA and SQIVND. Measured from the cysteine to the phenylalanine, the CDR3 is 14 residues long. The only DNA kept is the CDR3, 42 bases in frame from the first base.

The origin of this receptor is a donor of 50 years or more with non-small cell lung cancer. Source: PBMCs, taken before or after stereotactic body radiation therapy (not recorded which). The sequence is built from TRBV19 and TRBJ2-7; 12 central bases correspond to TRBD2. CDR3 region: CASSIASGRDEQYF. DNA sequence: TGTGCCAGTAGTATTGCTAGCGGGAGGGACGAGCAGTACTTC. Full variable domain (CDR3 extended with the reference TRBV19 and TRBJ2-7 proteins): DGGITQSPKYLFRKEGQNVTLSCEQNLNHDAMYWYRQDPGQGLRLIYYSQIVNDFQKGDIAEGYSVSREKKESFPLTVTSAQKNPTAFYLCASSIASGRDEQYFGPGTRLTVT.